Following are 9 T cell receptor beta chains from one sample sequenced in a study of beta chain features in type 1 diabetes. Expressed TCRB transcripts were sequenced because the isolated RNA had all been reverse transcribed beforehand. TCRdb keeps only in-frame clones here, not all; method: immunoSEQ multiplex PCR. The profile shows 150,000 or so clones, roughly 48% of them singletons. Sequencing was carried out using Tregs from blood. All receptors derive from a young man in good health.

The chain couples TRBV2 to TRBJ1-6; TRBD1 agrees at 10 bases. The V segment lost 6 bases and the J segment 6 bases; nucleotides outside the gene matches: 5. CDR1 is SNHLY, CDR2 FYNNEI, per germline. The CDR3 has 15 amino acids. CDR3 DNA sequence: TGTGCCAGCAGCGCCGGGACAGGGGCTAATTCACCCCTCCACTTT. Translation: CASSAGTGANSPLHF.

V usage is TRBV27 and J usage is TRBJ1-5; TRBD1 matches 11 bases. Trimming took 6 bases from V and 5 from J; bases not matched to a gene: 3. Germline-derived CDR1 and CDR2 are MNHEY and SMNVEV (reference sequence). This CDR3 is built from 14 residues. The CDR3 DNA follows: TGTGCCAGCAGCCGGGACAGGGGGTATCAGCCCCAGCATTTT. Its translation: CASSRDRGYQPQHF.

This clone was seen a few times. The chain employs TRBV7-2 and TRBJ2-7; D is ambiguous. Looked up from germline, CDR1 is SGHTA and CDR2 is FQGNSA. With 4 bases removed from V and 6 bases from J, the gap between germline ends came to 13 bases. The CDR3 runs to 13 residues. The chain's CDR3 is CASSSSRSGEQYF. The CDR3 nucleotides are TGTGCCAGCAGCTCCTCTCGGAGTGGCGAGCAGTACTTC.

CDR3 sequence (DNA): TGTGCCAGCAGCCGGTTGGGACTAGCCGGGACCCAGTACTTC. It encodes CASSRLGLAGTQYF. The chain uses TRBV28 and TRBJ2-5, with 9 bases matching TRBD2. Germline-derived CDR1 and CDR2 are MDHEN and SYDVKM. The junction had 9 bases not matched to a gene; V was cut back by 6 bases and J by 7 bases. The CDR3 has 14 amino acids.

This clone was picked up a small number of times. This chain joins TRBV6-6 and TRBJ2-1; D ambiguous. The V and J ends lost 6 bases and 7 bases respectively, with 10 bases between them. CDR3 size: 12 residues. In germline, CDR1 is MNHNY, CDR2 SVGAGI (reference sequence). The CDR3 sequence: CASSPVSNEQFF. Here the CDR3 DNA reads TGTGCCAGCAGCCCCGTTTCGAATGAGCAGTTCTTC.

The genes are TRBV2 and TRBJ1-2; 8 nucleotides align to TRBD1. Per the germline V gene, CDR1 is SNHLY and CDR2 is FYNNEI. Unmatched junction bases numbered 8, after V lost 3 bases and J lost 5 bases. The CDR3 contains 15 residues. CDR3: CASSESQGVHYGYTF. CDR3 sequence (DNA): TGTGCCAGCAGTGAGTCACAGGGGGTTCATTATGGCTACACCTTC.

The CDR3 bases are TGTGCCAGCAGCGAGGGGACAGGGGGCCTCTACGAGCAGTACTTC. As protein: CASSEGTGGLYEQYF. The chain carries TRBV9 and TRBJ2-7; 12 bases fit TRBD1. The V and J ends lost 3 bases and 3 bases, in that order; junction bases with no gene match: 4. Germline values: CDR1 SGDLS, CDR2 YYNGEE. CDR3 length equals 15 residues.

The V and J genes are TRBV5-4 and TRBJ1-1, with D unclear. The CDR3 is 15 amino acids. Germline loops: CDR1 SGHNT, CDR2 YYREEE (reference sequence). V shed 0 bases and J shed 3 bases, with 12 bases lying between them. The CDR3 reads CASSLGPLLYTEAFF. The CDR3, as DNA: TGTGCCAGCAGCTTGGGACCACTACTCTACACTGAAGCTTTCTTT. The whole variable domain, filled in from reference TRBV5-4 and TRBJ1-1, reads ETGVTQSPTHLIKTRGQQVTLRCSSQSGHNTVSWYQQALGQGPQFIFQYYREEENGRGNFPPRFSGLQFPNYSSELNVNALELDDSALYLCASSLGPLLYTEAFFGQGTRLTVV.

This rearrangement joins TRBV15 to TRBJ2-2; D is possibly TRBD1 (6 bases). The CDR3 runs 14 residues. CDR1 is LNHNV and CDR2 is YYDKDF in the germline V gene (reference sequence). Trimming shortened V by 0 bases and J by 6 bases, and 8 bases separated the two germline ends. DNA for the CDR3: TGTGCCACCAGCAGAGACAGGGGATCCGGGGAGCTGTTTTTT. Protein product: CATSRDRGSGELFF.